The present TCR beta chain was sequenced within a study of technical replicates of blood from a handful of donors. Sequencing was performed with immunoSEQ multiplex PCR; in TCRdb, only in-frame clones are kept and a portion is missing. The sample holds about 80,000 clones, 95% to 98% seen once. The germline V gene has CDR1 SGHTA and CDR2 FQGNSA. Trimming took off 4 bases at V and 5 bases at J, with 14 bases between the two ends. The CDR3 is 14 amino acids. V gene TRBV7-2 combines with J gene TRBJ2-5; D is possibly TRBD2 (5 bases). The sample comprised T cells isolated from PBMCs. The source of this sequence is a human donor in good health. Here the CDR3 reads CASSSWGASETQYF. Written as DNA, the CDR3 is TGTGCCAGCAGCTCCTGGGGAGCCAGCGAGACCCAGTACTTC.